This record looks at one T cell receptor (beta chain) sequence and its context. Its antigen is not identified. TCR beta libraries were made by quantitative 5'-RACE with molecular barcodes. MiXCR, run by TCRdb on the 5' RACE reads, gives a single entry per CDR3 protein. The sample has roughly 180,000 distinct CDR3 sequences, approximately 10% seen once; the top ten hold about 14%. This sample is part of a study of CD8 T cells in ankylosing spondylitis. Findings and caveats of the study: As reported, disease-linked clones showed significant enrichment in matched ankylosing spondylitis synovial fluid. In peripheral blood, disease-linked CD8+ clones occurred at relatively low frequencies.

The sequencing input was blood, either unsorted or a sorted T cell fraction (not recorded which). The sequence was collected from a female donor with ankylosing spondylitis or in good health (not recorded which).

CDR3 nucleotide sequence: TGTGCCAGCAGTCCGGGGAGGGGGCGCACAGATACGCAGTATTTT. As protein: CASSPGRGRTDTQYF. The V call is TRBV28, the J call TRBJ2-3, with D perhaps assigned TRBD1 or TRBD2 (7 bases each). The V end lost 5 bases, the J end lost 1 base, and 13 bases lay between the germline ends. The CDR3 length is 15 residues. Germline assignment: CDR1 MDHEN and CDR2 SYDVKM.